The 22 T cell receptor beta chains given below trace back to one sample, sequenced in a study of Graves' ophthalmopathy and Graves' hyperthyroidism. RNA transcripts were the template, and TCR beta CDR3 regions were amplified from them. The authors performed first-round RT-PCR with HTBI primers and then a second-round multiplex PCR. TCRdb re-analysed the multiplex PCR reads in MiXCR, keeping a single row per CDR3 protein. The repertoire holds around 670,000 distinct CDR3 sequences, with approximately 40% as singletons. Sequenced input: peripheral blood. The receptors derive from an adult man with Graves' ophthalmopathy.

DNA for the CDR3: TGTGCCAGCAGCCTCCGGGACAGAGAAAAACTGTTTTTT. Protein product: CASSLRDREKLFF. The genes are TRBV7-9 and TRBJ1-4, with 7 positions matching TRBD1. The CDR3 spans 13 residues. V was clipped by 5 bases and J by 8 bases; unmatched bases: 5. Per the germline V gene, CDR1 is SEHNR and CDR2 is FQNEAQ (reference sequence). The variable domain in full, completed from reference TRBV7-9 and TRBJ1-4, reads DTGVSQNPRHKITKRGQNVTFRCDPISEHNRLYWYRQTLGQGPEFLTYFQNEAQLEKSRLLSDRFSAERPKGSFSTLEIQRTEQGDSAMYLCASSLRDREKLFFGSGTQLSVL.

This clonotype was detected many times. The chain employs TRBV7-9 and TRBJ1-6, with D perhaps matching TRBD1 (5 bases). The length of the CDR3 is 16 residues. Germline CDR1 and CDR2: SEHNR and FQNEAQ (reference sequence). V lost 3 bases, J lost 3 bases, and 12 bases lay in between. The CDR3, as DNA: TGTGCCAGCAGCTTGGATCGGGACCTCTATAATTCACCCCTCCACTTT. Its protein product is CASSLDRDLYNSPLHF.

The genes are TRBV7-2 and TRBJ1-2; maybe TRBD1 (6 bases). Germline V gene data show CDR1 as SGHTA and CDR2 as FQGNSA. The V end was cut by 2 bases, the J end by 3 bases, with 10 bases between. This CDR3 is 14 amino acids long. CDR3 in DNA: TGTGCCAGCAGCTTAAGGGCAGGGGACTATGGCTACACCTTC. This sequence encodes CASSLRAGDYGYTF.

As regards this clonotype: A much larger clone sits a single nucleotide away, making a read error possible. V usage is TRBV7-2 and J usage is TRBJ2-7; 14 bases match TRBD2. The CDR3 runs 17 residues. V lost 4 bases, J lost 5 bases, and 10 bases stayed unmatched. In germline, CDR1 is SGHTA, CDR2 FQGNSA. The CDR3 DNA reads as TGTGCCAGCAGCTCGGGACTAGCGGGAGTTCAGGGTGACGAGCAGTACTTC. It encodes CASSSGLAGVQGDEQYF.

There are a few counts of this clonotype. The rearrangement links TRBV6-1 to TRBJ1-2; 10 bases line up with TRBD1. In germline, CDR1 is MNHNS, CDR2 SASEGT. V was clipped by 5 bases and J by 8 bases; unmatched bases: 5. The CDR3 has 13 residues. The CDR3 loop reads CASSKGTGVGYTF. The CDR3 coding sequence is TGTGCCAGCAGTAAGGGGACAGGGGTCGGCTACACCTTC.

V is TRBV25-1 and J is TRBJ2-5; 7 positions agree with TRBD1. The germline gives CDR1 MGHDK, CDR2 SYGVNS. V lost 5 bases, J lost 4 bases, and 10 bases stayed unmatched. The CDR3 covers 15 residues. The CDR3 DNA reads TGTGCCAGCAGTTCACAGGGGCCCCAGTTAGAGACCCAGTACTTC. This codes for CASSSQGPQLETQYF. The entire variable domain, with the rest obtained from reference TRBV25-1 and TRBJ2-5, is as follows: EADIYQTPRYLVIGTGKKITLECSQTMGHDKMYWYQQDPGMELHLIHYSYGVNSTEKGDLSSESTVSRIRTEHFPLTLESARPSHTSQYLCASSSQGPQLETQYFGPGTRLLVL.

This clonotype showed up many times. The chain has TRBV15 and TRBJ1-5; 8 bases agree with TRBD1. This CDR3 is 19 amino acids long. V trimming: 0 bases; J trimming: 4 bases; junction bases outside the gene matches: 14. Germline assignment: CDR1 LNHNV and CDR2 YYDKDF (reference sequence). For the CDR3, the DNA is TGTGCCACCAGCAGAGATCGAAGAGTAGGACAGGGAGGGAATCAGCCCCAGCATTTT. It is translated as CATSRDRRVGQGGNQPQHF.

This sequence joins TRBV4-3 and TRBJ2-5; 13 nucleotides agree with TRBD2. V was clipped by 1 base and J by 2 bases; unmatched bases: 7. The V gene's germline CDR1 is LGHNA and CDR2 YSLEER. This CDR3 is 18 amino acids long. CDR3 protein: CASSQGVTSGGAQETQYF. CDR3 coding DNA: TGCGCCAGCAGCCAAGGAGTTACTAGCGGGGGGGCACAAGAGACCCAGTACTTC.

With respect to this clonotype: Mismatch with germline at one junction end may stem from a read error. This chain joins TRBV2 and TRBJ2-2; 11 nucleotides line up with TRBD1. In germline, CDR1 is SNHLY, CDR2 FYNNEI. The CDR3 runs to 14 residues. The CDR3 bases are TGTGCCAGCCACCGGACAGGGGGCACCGGGGAGCTGTCTTTT. Residues: CASHRTGGTGELSF.

This clonotype was seen only a few times. The chain is built from TRBV7-2 and TRBJ2-5; D not resolved. Germline V gene sequence: CDR1 SGHTA, CDR2 FQGNSA. Trimming cost V 5 bases and J 5 bases, with 15 bases left between them. This CDR3 spans 14 amino acids. The CDR3 protein is CASSLNGRVETQYF. The CDR3 coding sequence is TGTGCCAGCAGCCTAAACGGACGGGTCGAGACCCAGTACTTC.

This clonotype was seen a handful of times. V gene TRBV7-9 combines with J gene TRBJ1-2; a possible D gene is TRBD1 (6 bases). Germline CDR1 reads SEHNR; CDR2 reads FQNEAQ (reference sequence). V lost 6 bases to trimming and J lost 10 bases, with 15 bases between them. The CDR3 is 12 residues long. CDR3 sequence: CASSFGTNFYTF. The CDR3 nucleotides are TGTGCCAGCAGTTTCGGGACAAACTTCTACACCTTC. Combining the CDR3 with reference TRBV7-9 and TRBJ1-2 gives the whole variable domain DTGVSQNPRHKITKRGQNVTFRCDPISEHNRLYWYRQTLGQGPEFLTYFQNEAQLEKSRLLSDRFSAERPKGSFSTLEIQRTEQGDSAMYLCASSFGTNFYTFGSGTRLTVV.

This clonotype was observed many times. The rearrangement joins TRBV7-2 to TRBJ1-3; no definite D call. The CDR3 totals 14 residues. Germline CDR1 is SGHTA and CDR2 is FQGNSA. The ends were cut back, 5 bases at V and 3 bases at J, with 11 bases in the middle. CDR3 protein: CASSLRPNGNTIYF. DNA for the CDR3: TGTGCCAGCAGCCTGAGACCGAATGGAAACACCATATATTTT.

This clonotype turned up a few times. The chain carries TRBV5-4 and TRBJ2-7; D possibly corresponds to TRBD2 (5 bases). V was clipped by 3 bases and J by 4 bases, with 14 bases between them. Germline values: CDR1 SGHNT, CDR2 YYREEE (reference sequence). The CDR3 runs 14 residues. CDR3: CASSSAEGAYEQYF. The DNA of the CDR3 is TGTGCCAGCAGCTCCGCTGAGGGAGCTTACGAGCAGTACTTC.

This clonotype came up many times. The chain has TRBV7-9 and TRBJ2-5, with 8 bases matching TRBD1. The junction had 4 bases not matched to a gene; V was cut back by 5 bases and J by 5 bases. The CDR3 length is 13 residues. Germline CDR1 is SEHNR and CDR2 is FQNEAQ (reference sequence). In DNA, the CDR3 is TGTGCCAGCAGCCGGACAGGGAGGGAGACCCAGTACTTC. This sequence encodes CASSRTGRETQYF.

This clonotype was counted many times. The rearrangement uses TRBV12-3 or TRBV12-4 and TRBJ1-1; D unresolved. Trimming pared 7 bases from V and 5 bases from J, leaving 8 bases between. There are 11 residues in the CDR3. CDR3 sequence: CASTPGTEAFF. CDR3 sequence (DNA): TGTGCCAGCACCCCCGGTACTGAAGCTTTCTTT.

Notes on this clonotype: At one end, the junction sequence differs from germline, possibly due to a read error. The chain uses TRBV19 and TRBJ1-6; a weak D match, TRBD1 (5 bases). The germline CDR1 and CDR2 sequences are LNHDA and SQIVND (reference sequence). The CDR3 totals 16 residues. CDR3 nucleotides: TGCGCCAGCAGCCAAGATGCGGCCAGGGAGGATCCACCCCTCCACTTT. This codes for CASSQDAAREDPPLHF.

This clonotype was recorded at least ten times. The chain has TRBV29-1 and TRBJ2-7, with 10 bases aligning to TRBD2. Germline lookup yields CDR1 SQVTM and CDR2 ANQGSEA. The CDR3 runs to 14 residues. V lost 1 base and J lost 3; bases outside the gene matches: 3. CDR3 loop: CSVEVSGRNYEQYF. The CDR3 coding sequence is TGCAGCGTTGAAGTTAGCGGGAGGAACTACGAGCAGTACTTC.

The chain carries TRBV7-9 and TRBJ1-4, with D perhaps TRBD1 (5 bases). Deletions cut 3 bases from V and 5 bases from J, with 13 bases between. Looked up from germline, CDR1 is SEHNR and CDR2 is FQNEAQ (reference sequence). This CDR3 is 15 amino acids long. CDR3 amino acids: CASSFRGRLNEKLFF. The CDR3 DNA reads as TGTGCCAGCAGCTTTAGGGGCAGGCTGAATGAAAAACTGTTTTTT.

This clonotype was seen a handful of times. The chain combines TRBV25-1 with TRBJ1-5, with D perhaps matching TRBD1 (5 bases). The CDR3 has 15 residues. V lost 5 bases and J 7 bases, leaving 18 bases between the germline ends. CDR1 is MGHDK, CDR2 SYGVNS, per germline. The CDR3 nucleotides are TGTGCCAGCAGTTTATTAGCAGGGTTAGGCCAGCCCCAGCATTTT. This encodes CASSLLAGLGQPQHF.

This clonotype was detected once. The CDR3 sequence is CASSWGQGVSEAFF. As DNA, the CDR3 is TGTGCCAGCAGCTGGGGACAGGGGGTTTCTGAAGCTTTCTTT. The V and J genes are TRBV25-1 and TRBJ1-1, with 11 bases aligning to TRBD1. Looked up from germline, CDR1 is MGHDK and CDR2 is SYGVNS. The junction had 6 bases not matched to a gene; V was cut back by 6 bases and J by 6 bases. The CDR3 sequence is 14 residues long. The full variable domain, with the rest looked up from reference TRBV25-1 and TRBJ1-1, is EADIYQTPRYLVIGTGKKITLECSQTMGHDKMYWYQQDPGMELHLIHYSYGVNSTEKGDLSSESTVSRIRTEHFPLTLESARPSHTSQYLCASSWGQGVSEAFFGQGTRLTVV.

The chain couples TRBV30 to TRBJ1-2; TRBD1 is a possible D gene (5 bases). The CDR3 is made up of 13 amino acids. Germline assignment: CDR1 GTSNPN and CDR2 SVGIG (reference sequence). The ends were cut back, 5 bases at V and 8 bases at J, with 18 bases in the middle. The CDR3 is CAWLRPGSWGYTF. CDR3 nucleotide sequence: TGTGCCTGGCTGCGACCAGGGTCTTGGGGCTACACCTTC.

This clonotype was picked up a small number of times. CDR3 in DNA: TGCAGTGCTAGAGATTGGGGCCAGGGGACGCCCTACGAGCAGTACTTC. This gives the protein CSARDWGQGTPYEQYF. This sequence joins TRBV20-1 and TRBJ2-7, with TRBD1 as a possible D gene (6 bases). Germline V gene data show CDR1 as DFQATT and CDR2 as SNEGSKA (reference sequence). The CDR3 is 16 residues long. V gave up 0 bases and J gave up 2 bases, with 17 bases separating them.